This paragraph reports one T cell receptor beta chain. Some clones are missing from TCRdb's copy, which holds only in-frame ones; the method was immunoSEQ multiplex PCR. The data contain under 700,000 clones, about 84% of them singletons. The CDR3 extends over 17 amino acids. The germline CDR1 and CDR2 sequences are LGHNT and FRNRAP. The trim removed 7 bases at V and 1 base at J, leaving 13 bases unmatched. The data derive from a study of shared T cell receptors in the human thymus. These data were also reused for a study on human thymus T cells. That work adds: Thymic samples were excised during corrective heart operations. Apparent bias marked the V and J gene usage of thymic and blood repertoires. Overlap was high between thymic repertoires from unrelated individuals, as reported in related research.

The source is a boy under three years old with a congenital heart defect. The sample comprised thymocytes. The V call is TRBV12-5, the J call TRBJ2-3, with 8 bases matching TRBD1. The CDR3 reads CASDSGPDRDGTDTQYF. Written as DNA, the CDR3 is TGTGCTAGTGATTCCGGTCCGGACAGGGACGGCACAGATACGCAGTATTTT.